The 31 T cell receptor beta chains listed next were all sequenced from one sample in a study of shared clonotypes between healthy human individuals. Profiling relied on immunoSEQ multiplex PCR, and the TCRdb table lists in-frame clones only, not all of them. The sample lists over 2 million clones; about 95% were seen once. Sequenced: naive CD4+ T cells sorted from blood. Subset specified: CD45RA+ positively selected. These receptors were taken from a young man in good health.

The chain couples TRBV5-6 to TRBJ1-2; 12 bases line up with TRBD1. CDR3 size: 16 residues. J lost 6 bases, V lost 4 bases, and 10 bases had no gene match. CDR1 and CDR2 from the germline V gene are SGHDT and YYEEEE. Here the CDR3 reads CASSRDGTGGADGYTF. The CDR3 DNA follows: TGTGCCAGCAGCCGCGACGGGACAGGGGGCGCGGATGGCTACACCTTC.

V is TRBV6-1 and J is TRBJ1-6; D call uncertain. The ends were cut back, 0 bases at V and 7 bases at J, with 10 bases in the middle. The CDR3 covers 15 residues. CDR1 and CDR2 from the germline V gene are MNHNS and SASEGT. The CDR3 DNA reads as TGTGCCAGCAGTGAAGCGCTTCCGGGGAATTCACCCCTCCACTTT. Translating it yields CASSEALPGNSPLHF.

The V and J genes are TRBV19 and TRBJ1-2; D gene uncertain. Germline V gene lookup returns CDR1 LNHDA and CDR2 SQIVND (reference sequence). The CDR3 runs 14 residues. Trimming shortened V by 5 bases and J by 1 base, and 11 bases separated the two germline ends. CDR3: CASSLSGSNYGYTF. The DNA for the CDR3 is TGTGCCAGTAGTTTAAGTGGCAGTAACTATGGCTACACCTTC.

This rearrangement joins TRBV4-1 to TRBJ2-4; 9 positions match TRBD1. In germline, CDR1 is MGHRA, CDR2 YSYEKL. With V trimmed by 0 bases and J by 1 base, 10 bases remained unmatched. The CDR3 is made up of 19 amino acids. CDR3 DNA: TGCGCCAGCAGCCAAGATTGGGACAGGGTGAAGAGGGCCAAAAACATTCAGTACTTC. This translates into CASSQDWDRVKRAKNIQYF.

The chain joins TRBV2 to TRBJ1-2; D gene uncertain. V was pared by 4 bases and J by 4 bases, with 10 bases between. The CDR3 has 13 residues. Germline-derived CDR1 and CDR2 are SNHLY and FYNNEI. The CDR3 nucleotides read TGTGCCAGCAGTGTAATCCCCGGCTATGGCTACACCTTC. Translation: CASSVIPGYGYTF.

The chain couples TRBV5-1 to TRBJ1-1; the D gene is possibly TRBD1 (6 bases). The length of the CDR3 is 12 residues. V was trimmed by 0 bases and J by 8 bases, leaving 8 bases between them. Per germline, CDR1 SGHRS and CDR2 YFSETQ. CDR3 in DNA: TGCGCCAGCAGCTTGGGGGGACAAGAAGCTTTCTTT. It encodes CASSLGGQEAFF.

The V and J genes are TRBV9 and TRBJ2-1; D perhaps matches TRBD2 (6 bases). This CDR3 has 15 residues. Germline V gives CDR1 SGDLS, CDR2 YYNGEE. The germline V and J ends were trimmed by 1 base and 4 bases, with 12 bases remaining between them. The CDR3 sequence is CASSVTSGLYNEQFF. CDR3 nucleotide sequence: TGTGCCAGCAGCGTAACAAGCGGGCTTTACAATGAGCAGTTCTTC.

V usage is TRBV28 and J usage is TRBJ2-4; D is undetermined. CDR1 MDHEN and CDR2 SYDVKM come from the germline V gene. V was pared by 2 bases and J by 1 base, with 24 bases between. The CDR3 is made up of 20 amino acids. The CDR3 DNA reads TGTGCCAGCAGTTTAGAAGTGGGCAGGTCGGCAAAACCTGCCAAAAACATTCAGTACTTC. As protein: CASSLEVGRSAKPAKNIQYF.

The V gene is TRBV27, the J gene TRBJ2-7, with D maybe TRBD1 (5 bases). In germline, CDR1 is MNHEY, CDR2 SMNVEV (reference sequence). V lost 8 bases to trimming and J lost 1 base, with 18 bases between them. The CDR3 contains 15 residues. CDR3 coding DNA: TGTGCCAGCTTAATAAGGCAGGGTGGGTCCTACGAGCAGTACTTC. Its translation: CASLIRQGGSYEQYF.

This chain links TRBV5-1 with TRBJ2-1; D ambiguous. There are 15 residues in the CDR3. The V and J ends lost 4 bases and 3 bases respectively, with 14 bases between them. Germline values: CDR1 SGHRS, CDR2 YFSETQ. The CDR3 nucleotides read TGCGCCAGCAGCCCGGAGTCTAGTAACTACAATGAGCAGTTCTTC. Translating it yields CASSPESSNYNEQFF.

V and J are TRBV11-2 and TRBJ1-4; D gene uncertain. The CDR3 is made up of 15 amino acids. CDR1 is SGHAT, CDR2 FQNNGV, per germline. Trimming removed 5 bases at V and 0 bases at J, with 10 bases between. CDR3 sequence (DNA): TGTGCCAGCAGCCCCCGCCGGGCAACTAATGAAAAACTGTTTTTT. Its translation: CASSPRRATNEKLFF.

This rearrangement joins TRBV28 to TRBJ2-2; D uncertain. Germline V gene data show CDR1 as MDHEN and CDR2 as SYDVKM. V was shortened by 1 base and J by 5 bases, with 14 bases between the two germline ends. The CDR3 is 16 residues long. The CDR3 here is CASSLLVAGRTGELFF. CDR3 DNA: TGTGCCAGCAGTTTATTGGTGGCCGGAAGGACCGGGGAGCTGTTTTTT. The full variable domain, in which reference TRBV28 and TRBJ2-2 provide the parts outside the CDR3, is DVKVTQSSRYLVKRTGEKVFLECVQDMDHENMFWYRQDPGLGLRLIYFSYDVKMKEKGDIPEGYSVSREKKERFSLILESASTNQTSMYLCASSLLVAGRTGELFFGEGSRLTVL.

The chain has TRBV7-2 and TRBJ2-2; D is uncertain. Per germline, CDR1 SGHTA and CDR2 FQGNSA. Trimming shortened V by 5 bases and J by 2 bases, and 9 bases separated the two germline ends. CDR3 size: 14 residues. As DNA, the CDR3 is TGTGCCAGCAGCAGTCCAGGCAACACCGGGGAGCTGTTTTTT. Translating gives CASSSPGNTGELFF. The full variable domain, its missing parts supplied by reference TRBV7-2 and TRBJ2-2, is GAGVSQSPSNKVTEKGKDVELRCDPISGHTALYWYRQSLGQGLEFLIYFQGNSAPDKSGLPSDRFSAERTGGSVSTLTIQRTQQEDSAVYLCASSSPGNTGELFFGEGSRLTVL.

The genes are TRBV6-6 and TRBJ1-2; D is unresolved. The V gene's germline CDR1 is MNHNY and CDR2 SVGAGI (reference sequence). The CDR3 length is 11 residues. V was trimmed by 4 bases and J by 7 bases, leaving 7 bases between them. Here the CDR3 reads CASSWAAGYTF. CDR3 sequence (DNA): TGTGCCAGCAGTTGGGCGGCTGGCTACACCTTC.

CDR3 in amino acids: CARSSYPGNWYGYTF. CDR3 bases: TGTGCCAGAAGCTCGTATCCCGGGAATTGGTATGGCTACACCTTC. The J gene is TRBJ1-2, the V gene TRBV5-3, with unresolved D. TRBV5-3 is recorded as an ORF, its role being uncertain. V was clipped by 3 bases and J by 5 bases, with 17 bases between them. The CDR3 runs to 15 residues.

This chain uses TRBV19 with TRBJ2-3; no reliable D call. CDR3 size: 14 residues. The V end was cut by 5 bases, the J end by 3 bases, with 12 bases between. CDR1 and CDR2 from the germline V gene are LNHDA and SQIVND (reference sequence). The CDR3 DNA is TGTGCCAGTAGTTTATCAGGAGAGACAGATACGCAGTATTTT. It encodes CASSLSGETDTQYF. The variable domain in full, with the rest retrieved from reference TRBV19 and TRBJ2-3, is DGGITQSPKYLFRKEGQNVTLSCEQNLNHDAMYWYRQDPGQGLRLIYYSQIVNDFQKGDIAEGYSVSREKKESFPLTVTSAQKNPTAFYLCASSLSGETDTQYFGPGTRLTVL.

CDR3 region: CATSRDIGTLNQPQHF. The CDR3 nucleotides are TGTGCCACCAGCAGAGATATCGGGACCCTTAATCAGCCCCAGCATTTT. The chain combines TRBV15 with TRBJ1-5; TRBD1 is a possible D gene (5 bases). The CDR3 is made up of 16 amino acids. The V end was cut by 0 bases, the J end by 4 bases, with 13 bases between. Per germline, CDR1 LNHNV and CDR2 YYDKDF (reference sequence).

The J gene is TRBJ2-2, the V gene TRBV11-2, with D possibly matching TRBD1 (6 bases). The CDR3 loop spans 13 amino acids. CDR1 SGHAT and CDR2 FQNNGV come from the germline V gene. V was cut by 4 bases and J by 9 bases, with 12 bases left in between. CDR3 protein: CASSSTGLRELFF. The CDR3 DNA sequence: TGTGCCAGCAGCTCCACAGGGCTACGGGAGCTGTTTTTT.

The chain is built from TRBV27 and TRBJ2-1, with TRBD2 matching 9 bases. Germline trimming cut 5 bases from V and 9 bases from J; bases unmatched to any gene: 11. This CDR3 has 15 amino acids. The germline CDR1 and CDR2 sequences are MNHEY and SMNVEV (reference sequence). The CDR3 is CASSPRLAASGEQFF. CDR3 DNA: TGTGCCAGCAGTCCGAGACTAGCGGCCTCGGGTGAGCAGTTCTTC.

The chain links TRBV7-2 to TRBJ2-7, with D tentatively TRBD2 (5 bases). V was shortened by 5 bases and J by 3 bases, with 17 bases between the two germline ends. Germline CDR1 reads SGHTA; CDR2 reads FQGNSA. The CDR3 contains 15 residues. This CDR3 reads CASSHDYGFFYEQYF. In nucleotides, the CDR3 is TGTGCCAGCAGCCACGACTATGGGTTTTTCTACGAGCAGTACTTC.

V and J are TRBV19 and TRBJ2-7; 8 nucleotides align to TRBD2. In germline, CDR1 is LNHDA, CDR2 SQIVND (reference sequence). The ends lost 1 base at V and 6 bases at J; junction bases unmatched: 8. The CDR3 has 15 amino acids. CDR3 protein: CASSIVLGLAGEQYF. The CDR3 bases are TGTGCCAGTAGTATAGTCCTCGGACTAGCTGGCGAGCAGTACTTC.

The chain couples TRBV7-2 to TRBJ2-5; TRBD2 matches at 15 bases. The CDR3 is 17 amino acids. Looked up from germline, CDR1 is SGHTA and CDR2 is FQGNSA. The ends lost 4 bases at V and 3 bases at J; junction bases unmatched: 6. The CDR3 sequence is CASSSGLAGGPEETQYF. Here the CDR3 DNA reads TGTGCCAGCAGCTCCGGACTAGCGGGAGGGCCAGAAGAGACCCAGTACTTC.

This clone has just one count. J is TRBJ1-5 and V is TRBV5-6; TRBD1 agrees at 7 bases. The length of the CDR3 is 15 residues. Germline V CDR1 and CDR2: SGHDT, YYEEEE. V lost 3 bases to trimming and J lost 1 base; unmatched junction nucleotides: 4. CDR3 in amino acids: CASSSDRASNQPQHF. DNA for the CDR3: TGTGCCAGCAGCTCCGACAGGGCCAGCAATCAGCCCCAGCATTTT.

The CDR3 DNA reads as TGCGCCAGCAGCCCGCTTAAGGGGGGCAACACCGGGGAGCTGTTTTTT. Translation gives CASSPLKGGNTGELFF. The chain links TRBV5-1 to TRBJ2-2; D could derive from TRBD1 or TRBD2 (6 bases each). With 4 bases removed from V and 2 bases from J, the gap between germline ends came to 15 bases. The CDR3 runs 16 residues. The germline V gene encodes CDR1 SGHRS and CDR2 YFSETQ.

The chain couples TRBV6-1 to TRBJ2-7; a weak D match, TRBD1 (5 bases). The germline CDR1 and CDR2 sequences are MNHNS and SASEGT. CDR3 length: 14 residues. V lost 4 bases and J 0 bases, leaving 10 bases between the germline ends. This CDR3 reads CASSAQTASYEQYF. The CDR3 DNA reads as TGTGCCAGCAGTGCGCAGACAGCCTCCTACGAGCAGTACTTC.

The genes are TRBV10-3 and TRBJ2-2; TRBD2 agrees at 7 bases. Germline V lookup: CDR1 ENHRY, CDR2 SYGVKD. The CDR3 contains 16 residues. Losses at the gene ends were 2 bases for V and 7 bases for J; bases not matched to a gene: 10. The DNA of the CDR3 is TGTGCCATCAGTGAGGTTGAGGGAGGGCTCGGCGGGGAGCTGTTTTTT. Its protein is CAISEVEGGLGGELFF.

The rearrangement links TRBV6-5 to TRBJ2-3, with D perhaps matching TRBD2 (6 bases). The germline CDR1 and CDR2 sequences are MNHEY and SVGAGI. The CDR3 loop spans 11 amino acids. The V and J ends lost 10 bases and 6 bases respectively, with 11 bases between them. CDR3 amino acids: CATGRGDTQYF. CDR3 coding DNA: TGTGCCACCGGGCGGGGCGATACGCAGTATTTT.

This chain joins TRBV30 and TRBJ2-7; 12 nucleotides line up with TRBD2. The V gene end was trimmed by 0 bases and the J gene end by 0 bases; junction bases not matched to a gene: 12. Germline CDR1 GTSNPN, CDR2 SVGIG (reference sequence). This CDR3 has 19 residues. CDR3 sequence reads: CAWSVQFSGLAGISYEQYF. CDR3 bases: TGTGCCTGGAGTGTACAATTCAGTGGACTAGCGGGAATCTCCTACGAGCAGTACTTC.

V usage is TRBV5-6 and J usage is TRBJ1-5; 9 nucleotides line up with TRBD1. Germline assignment: CDR1 SGHDT and CDR2 YYEEEE. The V segment lost 0 bases and the J segment 2 bases; nucleotides outside the gene matches: 3. This CDR3 contains 16 residues. DNA of the CDR3: TGTGCCAGCAGCTTGGGACAGGGGGTAGGCAATCAGCCCCAGCATTTT. This translates into CASSLGQGVGNQPQHF.

The chain joins TRBV5-4 to TRBJ2-7, with D possibly TRBD1 on 6 matching bases. Trimming removed 3 bases at V and 0 bases at J, with 10 bases between. Looked up from germline, CDR1 is SGHNT and CDR2 is YYREEE (reference sequence). This CDR3 is 14 amino acids long. The CDR3 coding sequence is TGTGCCAGCAGCTCGACAGGTGACTCCTACGAGCAGTACTTC. Its protein product is CASSSTGDSYEQYF.

On this clone: A read error may explain this, as a much larger clone is one base away. The sample holds other DNA sequences that translate to the same CDR3. The chain employs TRBV6-5 and TRBJ1-2; D is undetermined. CDR3 size: 13 residues. Trimming left V 0 bases short and J 2 bases short, with 4 bases between. Germline CDR1 reads MNHEY; CDR2 reads SVGAGI. The CDR3 DNA is TGTGCCAGCAGTTACTCAGGCAACTATGGCTACACCTTC. It is translated as CASSYSGNYGYTF.